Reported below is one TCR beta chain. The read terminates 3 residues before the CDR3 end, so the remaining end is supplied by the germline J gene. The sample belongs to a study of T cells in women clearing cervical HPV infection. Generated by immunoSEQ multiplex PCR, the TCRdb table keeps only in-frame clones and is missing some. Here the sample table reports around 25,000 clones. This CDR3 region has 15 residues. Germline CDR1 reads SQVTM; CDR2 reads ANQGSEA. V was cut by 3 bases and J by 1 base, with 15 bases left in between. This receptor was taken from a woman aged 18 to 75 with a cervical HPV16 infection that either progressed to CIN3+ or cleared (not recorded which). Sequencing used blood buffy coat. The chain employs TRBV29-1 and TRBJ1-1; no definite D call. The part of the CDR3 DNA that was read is TGCAGCGTTGAGTCGCCAGTGAGGGCGAACACTGAA. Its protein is CSVESPVRANTE. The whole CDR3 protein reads CSVESPVRANTEAFF.